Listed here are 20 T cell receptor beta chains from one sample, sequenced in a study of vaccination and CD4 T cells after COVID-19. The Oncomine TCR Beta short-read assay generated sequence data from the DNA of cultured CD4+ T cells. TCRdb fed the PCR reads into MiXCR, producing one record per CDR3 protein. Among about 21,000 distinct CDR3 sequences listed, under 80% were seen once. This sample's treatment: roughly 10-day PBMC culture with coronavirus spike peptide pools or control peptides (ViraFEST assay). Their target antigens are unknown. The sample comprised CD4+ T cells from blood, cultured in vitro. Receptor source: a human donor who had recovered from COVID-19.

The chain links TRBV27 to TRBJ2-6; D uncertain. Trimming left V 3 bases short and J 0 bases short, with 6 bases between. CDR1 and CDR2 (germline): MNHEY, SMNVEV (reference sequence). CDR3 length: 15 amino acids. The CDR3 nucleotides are TGTGCCAGCAGTTTGCGGATCTCTGGGGCCAACGTCCTGACTTTC. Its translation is CASSLRISGANVLTF. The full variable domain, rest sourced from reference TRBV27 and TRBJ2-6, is EAQVTQNPRYLITVTGKKLTVTCSQNMNHEYMSWYRQDPGLGLRQIYYSMNVEVTDKGDVPEGYKVSRKEKRNFPLILESPSPNQTSLYFCASSLRISGANVLTFGAGSRLTVL.

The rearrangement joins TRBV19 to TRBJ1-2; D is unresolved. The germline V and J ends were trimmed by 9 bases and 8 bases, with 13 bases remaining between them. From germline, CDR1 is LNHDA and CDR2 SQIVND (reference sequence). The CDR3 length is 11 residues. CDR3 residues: CASLAEEGYTF. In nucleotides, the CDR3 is TGTGCCAGCCTGGCTGAGGAAGGCTACACCTTC.

The CDR3 here is CSARPQDEQFF. The CDR3 bases are TGCAGTGCTAGACCCCAGGATGAGCAGTTCTTC. This rearrangement joins TRBV20-1 to TRBJ2-1; D is undetermined. The CDR3 sequence is 11 residues long. Trimming took 2 bases from V and 8 from J, leaving 7 bases between them. CDR1 and CDR2 from the germline V gene are DFQATT and SNEGSKA (reference sequence).

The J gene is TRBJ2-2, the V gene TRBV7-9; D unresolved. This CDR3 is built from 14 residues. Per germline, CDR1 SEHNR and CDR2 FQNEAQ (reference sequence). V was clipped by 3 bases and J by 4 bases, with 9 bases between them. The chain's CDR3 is CASSLSESTGELFF. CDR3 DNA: TGTGCCAGCAGCTTGTCCGAGTCCACCGGGGAGCTGTTTTTT.

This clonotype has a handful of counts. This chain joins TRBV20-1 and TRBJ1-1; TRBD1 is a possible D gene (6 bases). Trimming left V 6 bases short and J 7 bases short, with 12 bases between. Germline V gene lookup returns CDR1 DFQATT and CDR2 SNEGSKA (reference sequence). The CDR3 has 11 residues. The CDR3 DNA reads TGCAGTGCGAGGAGGACAGTTGAAGCTTTCTTT. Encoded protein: CSARRTVEAFF.

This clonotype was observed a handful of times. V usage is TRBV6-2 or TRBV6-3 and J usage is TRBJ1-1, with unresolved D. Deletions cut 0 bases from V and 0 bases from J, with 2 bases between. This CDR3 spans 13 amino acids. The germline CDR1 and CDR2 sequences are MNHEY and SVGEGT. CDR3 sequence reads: CASSYSLNTEAFF. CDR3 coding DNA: TGTGCCAGCAGTTACTCTCTGAACACTGAAGCTTTCTTT.

The CDR3 DNA reads TGTGCCAGCAGCAACAGCGCGAACACCGGGGAGCTGTTTTTT. This gives the protein CASSNSANTGELFF. The chain couples TRBV6-1 to TRBJ2-2, with no clear D. CDR1 is MNHNS, CDR2 SASEGT, per germline. V shed 6 bases and J shed 0 bases, with 8 bases lying between them. This CDR3 spans 14 amino acids.

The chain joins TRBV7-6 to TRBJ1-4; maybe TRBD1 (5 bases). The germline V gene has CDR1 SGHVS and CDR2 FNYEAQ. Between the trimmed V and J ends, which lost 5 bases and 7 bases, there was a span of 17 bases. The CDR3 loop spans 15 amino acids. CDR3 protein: CASSDTDSGGEKLFF. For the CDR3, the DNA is TGTGCCAGCAGCGATACGGACTCTGGGGGTGAAAAACTGTTTTTT.

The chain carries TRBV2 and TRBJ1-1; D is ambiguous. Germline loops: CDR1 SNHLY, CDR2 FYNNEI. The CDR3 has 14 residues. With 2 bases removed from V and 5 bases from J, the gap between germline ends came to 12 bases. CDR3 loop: CASSESRDGTEAFF. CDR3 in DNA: TGTGCCAGCAGTGAAAGCCGAGACGGGACTGAAGCTTTCTTT.

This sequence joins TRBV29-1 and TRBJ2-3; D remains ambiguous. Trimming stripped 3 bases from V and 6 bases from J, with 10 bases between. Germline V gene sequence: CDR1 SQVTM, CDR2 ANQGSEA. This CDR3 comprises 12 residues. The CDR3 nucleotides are TGCAGCGTTGATGGGGTCGGCGATACGCAGTATTTT. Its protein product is CSVDGVGDTQYF.

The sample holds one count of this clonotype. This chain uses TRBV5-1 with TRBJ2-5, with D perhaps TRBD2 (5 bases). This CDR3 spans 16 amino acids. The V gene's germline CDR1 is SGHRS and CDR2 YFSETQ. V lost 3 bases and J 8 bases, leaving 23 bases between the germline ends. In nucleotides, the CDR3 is TGCGCCAGCAGCTCCCCCGACCGAGCGGCCACTTCAACCCAGTACTTC. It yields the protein CASSSPDRAATSTQYF.

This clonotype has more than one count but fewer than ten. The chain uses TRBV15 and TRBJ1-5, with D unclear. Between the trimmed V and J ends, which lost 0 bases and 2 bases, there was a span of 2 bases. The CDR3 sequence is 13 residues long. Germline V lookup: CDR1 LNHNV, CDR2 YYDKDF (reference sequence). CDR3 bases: TGTGCCACCAGCAGAGACCGCAATCAGCCCCAGCATTTT. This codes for CATSRDRNQPQHF.

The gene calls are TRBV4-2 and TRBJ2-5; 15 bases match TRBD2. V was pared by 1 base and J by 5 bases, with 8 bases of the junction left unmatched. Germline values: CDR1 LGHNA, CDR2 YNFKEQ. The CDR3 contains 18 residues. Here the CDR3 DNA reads TGTGCCAGCAGCCAAGCCGGGACTAGCGGGAGGCGGGCGGAGACCCAGTACTTC. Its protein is CASSQAGTSGRRAETQYF.

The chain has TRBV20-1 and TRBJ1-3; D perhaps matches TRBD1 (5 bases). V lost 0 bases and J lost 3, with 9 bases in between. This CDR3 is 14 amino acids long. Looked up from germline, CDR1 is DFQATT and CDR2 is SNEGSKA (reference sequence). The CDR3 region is CSAREGRGGNTIYF. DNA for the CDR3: TGCAGTGCTAGAGAGGGGAGGGGTGGAAACACCATATATTTT.

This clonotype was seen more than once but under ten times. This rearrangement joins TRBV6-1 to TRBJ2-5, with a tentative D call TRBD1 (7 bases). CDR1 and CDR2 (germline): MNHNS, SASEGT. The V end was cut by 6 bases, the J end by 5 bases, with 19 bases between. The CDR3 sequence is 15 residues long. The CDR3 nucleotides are TGTGCCAGCAGCCCCCTGGAGGGGGCGAGGGAGACCCAGTACTTC. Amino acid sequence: CASSPLEGARETQYF.

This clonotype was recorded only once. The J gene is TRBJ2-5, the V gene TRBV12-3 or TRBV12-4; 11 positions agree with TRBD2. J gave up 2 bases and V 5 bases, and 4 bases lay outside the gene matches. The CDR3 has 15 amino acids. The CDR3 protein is CASSVTSGIQETQYF. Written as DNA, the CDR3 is TGTGCCAGCAGTGTGACTAGCGGGATACAAGAGACCCAGTACTTC.

The CDR3 nucleotides read TGCAGTGCCATAGGGGTAGACAGGGATATTGGGTATGGCTACACCTTC. Translation: CSAIGVDRDIGYGYTF. The rearrangement uses TRBV20-1 and TRBJ1-2; 7 bases are a match to TRBD1. Unmatched junction bases numbered 18, after V lost 6 bases and J lost 5 bases. Germline CDR1 reads DFQATT; CDR2 reads SNEGSKA (reference sequence). The CDR3 runs to 16 residues.

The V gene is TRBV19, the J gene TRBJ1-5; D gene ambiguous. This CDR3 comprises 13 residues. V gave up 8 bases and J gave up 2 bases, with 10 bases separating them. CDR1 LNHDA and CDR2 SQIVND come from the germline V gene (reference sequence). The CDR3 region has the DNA TGTGCCAGTGCCTTACGGGGCAATCAGCCCCAGCATTTT. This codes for CASALRGNQPQHF.

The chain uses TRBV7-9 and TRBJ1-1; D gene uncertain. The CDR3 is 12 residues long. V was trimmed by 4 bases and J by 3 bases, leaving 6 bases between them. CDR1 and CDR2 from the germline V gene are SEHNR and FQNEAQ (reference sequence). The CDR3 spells CASSSQYTEAFF. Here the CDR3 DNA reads TGTGCCAGCAGCTCGCAGTACACTGAAGCTTTCTTT.

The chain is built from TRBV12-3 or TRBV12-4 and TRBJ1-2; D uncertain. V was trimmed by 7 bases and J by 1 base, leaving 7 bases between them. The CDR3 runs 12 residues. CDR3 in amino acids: CASMGVNYGYTF. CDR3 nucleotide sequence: TGTGCCAGCATGGGAGTTAACTATGGCTACACCTTC.